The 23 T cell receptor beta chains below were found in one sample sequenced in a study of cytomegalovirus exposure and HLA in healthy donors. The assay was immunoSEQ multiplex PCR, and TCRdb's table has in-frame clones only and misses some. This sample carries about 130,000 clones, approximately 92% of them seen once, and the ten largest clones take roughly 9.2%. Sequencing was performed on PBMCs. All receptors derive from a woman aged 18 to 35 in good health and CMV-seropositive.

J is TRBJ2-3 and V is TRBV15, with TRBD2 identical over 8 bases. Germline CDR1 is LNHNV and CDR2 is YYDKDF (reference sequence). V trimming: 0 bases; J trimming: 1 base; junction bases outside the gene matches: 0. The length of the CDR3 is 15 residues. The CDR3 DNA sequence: TGTGCCACCAGCAGAGAGCGGGGGGGCACAGATACGCAGTATTTT. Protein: CATSRERGGTDTQYF.

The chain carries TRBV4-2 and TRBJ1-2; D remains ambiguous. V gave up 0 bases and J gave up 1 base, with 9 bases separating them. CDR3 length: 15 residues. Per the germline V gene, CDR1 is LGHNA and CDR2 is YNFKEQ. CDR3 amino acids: CASSQDEANNYGYTF. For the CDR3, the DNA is TGTGCCAGCAGCCAAGATGAGGCGAATAACTATGGCTACACCTTC.

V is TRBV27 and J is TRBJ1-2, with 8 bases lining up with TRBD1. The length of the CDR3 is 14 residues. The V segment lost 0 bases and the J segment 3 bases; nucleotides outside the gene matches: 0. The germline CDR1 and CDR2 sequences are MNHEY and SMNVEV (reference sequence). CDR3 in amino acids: CASSLSTGDYGYTF. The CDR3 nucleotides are TGTGCCAGCAGTTTATCGACAGGGGACTATGGCTACACCTTC.

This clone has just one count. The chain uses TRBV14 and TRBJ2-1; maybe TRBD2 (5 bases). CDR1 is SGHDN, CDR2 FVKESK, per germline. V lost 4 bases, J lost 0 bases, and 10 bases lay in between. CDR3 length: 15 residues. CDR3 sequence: CASSRTQLSYNEQFF. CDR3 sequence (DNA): TGTGCCAGCAGCCGGACTCAGCTCTCCTACAATGAGCAGTTCTTC.

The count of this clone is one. The CDR3 loop is CASSQVDREGEKLFF. CDR3 bases: TGCGCCAGCAGCCAGGTGGACAGGGAGGGAGAAAAACTGTTTTTT. The chain recombines TRBV4-1 with TRBJ1-4, with 8 positions matching TRBD1. The germline gives CDR1 MGHRA, CDR2 YSYEKL. This CDR3 has 15 amino acids. J gave up 8 bases and V 3 bases, and 8 bases lay outside the gene matches.

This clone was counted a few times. The CDR3 sequence: CASSTLDRAYGYTF. The CDR3 DNA sequence: TGTGCCAGTAGTACCTTGGACAGGGCGTATGGCTACACCTTC. This chain links TRBV19 with TRBJ1-2, with TRBD1 matching 8 bases. This CDR3 has 14 residues. Germline CDR1 LNHDA, CDR2 SQIVND (reference sequence). V shed 4 bases, J shed 5 bases, and the junction held 6 bases outside the gene matches.

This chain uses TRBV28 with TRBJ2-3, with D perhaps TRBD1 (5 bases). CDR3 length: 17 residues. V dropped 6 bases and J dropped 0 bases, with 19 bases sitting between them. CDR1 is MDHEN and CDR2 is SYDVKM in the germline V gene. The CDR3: CASSSTRDSYSTDTQYF. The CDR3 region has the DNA TGTGCCAGCAGCTCGACAAGAGACAGCTATAGCACAGATACGCAGTATTTT.

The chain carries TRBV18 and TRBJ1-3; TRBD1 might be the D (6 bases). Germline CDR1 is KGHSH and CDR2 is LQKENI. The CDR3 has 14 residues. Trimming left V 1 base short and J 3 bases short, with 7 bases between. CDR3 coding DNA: TGTGCCAGCTCACCACGGGACATTGGAAACACCATATATTTT. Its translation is CASSPRDIGNTIYF.

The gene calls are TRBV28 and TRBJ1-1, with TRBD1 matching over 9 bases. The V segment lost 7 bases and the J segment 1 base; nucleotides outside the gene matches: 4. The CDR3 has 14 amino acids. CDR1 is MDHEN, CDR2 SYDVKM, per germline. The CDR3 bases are TGTGCCAGCATCCCGGGACAGGGGAACACTGAAGCTTTCTTT. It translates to CASIPGQGNTEAFF.

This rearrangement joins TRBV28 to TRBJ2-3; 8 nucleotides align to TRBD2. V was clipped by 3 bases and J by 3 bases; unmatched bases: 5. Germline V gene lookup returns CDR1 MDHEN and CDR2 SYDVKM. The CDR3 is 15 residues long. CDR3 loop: CASSFGLALTDTQYF. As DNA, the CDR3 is TGTGCCAGCAGTTTCGGACTAGCTCTAACAGATACGCAGTATTTT.

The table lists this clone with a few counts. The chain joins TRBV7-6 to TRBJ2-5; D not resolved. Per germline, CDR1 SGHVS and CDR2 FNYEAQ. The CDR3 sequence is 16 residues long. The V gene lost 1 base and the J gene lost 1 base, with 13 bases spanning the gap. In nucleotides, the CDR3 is TGTGCCAGCAGCTTAGGAACGGCAGGCCTCCAAGAGACCCAGTACTTC. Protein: CASSLGTAGLQETQYF.

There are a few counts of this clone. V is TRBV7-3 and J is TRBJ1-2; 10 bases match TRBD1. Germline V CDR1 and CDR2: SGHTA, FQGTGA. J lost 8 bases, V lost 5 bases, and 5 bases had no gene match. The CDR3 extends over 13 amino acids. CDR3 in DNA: TGTGCCAGCAGCCCCGGGACAGGGGAAGGCTACACCTTC. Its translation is CASSPGTGEGYTF. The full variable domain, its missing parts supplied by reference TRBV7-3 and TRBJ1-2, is GAGVSQTPSNKVTEKGKYVELRCDPISGHTALYWYRQSLGQGPEFLIYFQGTGAADDSGLPNDRFFAVRPEGSVSTLKIQRTERGDSAVYLCASSPGTGEGYTFGSGTRLTVV.

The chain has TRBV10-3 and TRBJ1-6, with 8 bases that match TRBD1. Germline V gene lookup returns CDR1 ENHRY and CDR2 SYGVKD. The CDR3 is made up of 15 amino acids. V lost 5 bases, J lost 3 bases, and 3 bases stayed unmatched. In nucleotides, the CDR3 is TGTGCCATCAGTAACACAGGGGGCTATAATTCACCCCTCCACTTT. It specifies CAISNTGGYNSPLHF.

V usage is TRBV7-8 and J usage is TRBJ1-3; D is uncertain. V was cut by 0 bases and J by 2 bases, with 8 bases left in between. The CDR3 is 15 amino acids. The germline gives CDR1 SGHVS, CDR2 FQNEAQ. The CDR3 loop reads CASSLAPGAGNTIYF. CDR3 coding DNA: TGTGCCAGCAGCTTAGCCCCGGGAGCTGGAAACACCATATATTTT.

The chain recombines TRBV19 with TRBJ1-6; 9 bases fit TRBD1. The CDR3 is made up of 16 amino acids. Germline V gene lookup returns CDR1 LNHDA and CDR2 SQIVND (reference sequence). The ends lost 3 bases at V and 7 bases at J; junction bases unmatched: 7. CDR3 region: CASSISTGTGNSPLHF. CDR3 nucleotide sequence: TGTGCCAGTAGTATTTCAACCGGGACAGGGAATTCACCCCTCCACTTT.

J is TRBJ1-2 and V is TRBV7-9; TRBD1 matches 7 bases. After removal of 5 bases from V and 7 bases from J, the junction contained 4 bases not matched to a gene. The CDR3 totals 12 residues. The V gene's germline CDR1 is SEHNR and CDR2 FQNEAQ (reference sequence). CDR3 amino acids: CASSRPGGGYTF. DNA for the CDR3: TGTGCCAGCAGCCGACCAGGGGGTGGCTACACCTTC.

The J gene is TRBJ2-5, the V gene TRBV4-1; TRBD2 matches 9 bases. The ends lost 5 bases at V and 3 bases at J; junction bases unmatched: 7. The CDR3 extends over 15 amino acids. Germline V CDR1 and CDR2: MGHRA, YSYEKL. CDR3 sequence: CASSVTGTSKETQYF. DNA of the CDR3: TGCGCCAGCAGCGTCACCGGGACTAGCAAAGAGACCCAGTACTTC.

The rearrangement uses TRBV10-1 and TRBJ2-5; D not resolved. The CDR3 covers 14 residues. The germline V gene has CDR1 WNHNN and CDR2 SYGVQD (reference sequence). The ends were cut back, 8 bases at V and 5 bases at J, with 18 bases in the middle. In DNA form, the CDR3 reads TGCGCCAGCCCTCTGGTGCAGAGCAGGGAGACCCAGTACTTC. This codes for CASPLVQSRETQYF.

The CDR3 spells CASKGQATAGYTF. In nucleotides, the CDR3 is TGTGCCAGCAAGGGGCAGGCAACCGCGGGCTACACCTTC. This sequence joins TRBV6-1 and TRBJ1-2; the D gene is possibly TRBD1 (5 bases). Germline-derived CDR1 and CDR2 are MNHNS and SASEGT. CDR3 length: 13 residues. Trimming removed 7 bases from V and 8 bases from J, with 17 bases in between.

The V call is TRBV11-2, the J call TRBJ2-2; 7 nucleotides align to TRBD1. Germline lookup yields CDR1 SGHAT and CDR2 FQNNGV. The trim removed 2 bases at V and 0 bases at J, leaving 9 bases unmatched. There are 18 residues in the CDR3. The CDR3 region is CASSLKTRGQPNTGELFF. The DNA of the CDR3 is TGTGCCAGCAGCTTAAAAACGAGGGGACAGCCGAACACCGGGGAGCTGTTTTTT.

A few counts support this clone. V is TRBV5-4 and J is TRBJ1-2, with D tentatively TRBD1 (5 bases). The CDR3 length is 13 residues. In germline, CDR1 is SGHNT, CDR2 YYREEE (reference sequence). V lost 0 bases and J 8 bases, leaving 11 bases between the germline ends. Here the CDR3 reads CASSLVTAGGYTF. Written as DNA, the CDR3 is TGTGCCAGCAGCTTGGTGACAGCTGGAGGCTACACCTTC.

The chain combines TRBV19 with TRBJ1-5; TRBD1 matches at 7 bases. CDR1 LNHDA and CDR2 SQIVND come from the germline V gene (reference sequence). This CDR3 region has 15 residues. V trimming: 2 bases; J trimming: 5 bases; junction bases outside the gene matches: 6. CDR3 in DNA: TGTGCCAGTAGTATACGTCAGGGGGTCTATCAGCCCCAGCATTTT. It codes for CASSIRQGVYQPQHF.

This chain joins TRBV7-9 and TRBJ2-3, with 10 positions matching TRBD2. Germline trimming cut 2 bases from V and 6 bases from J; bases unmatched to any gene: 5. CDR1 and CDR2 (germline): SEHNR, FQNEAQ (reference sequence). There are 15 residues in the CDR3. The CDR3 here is CASSLYSGGEDTQYF. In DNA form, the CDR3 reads TGTGCCAGCAGCTTATACAGCGGGGGGGAGGATACGCAGTATTTT.